These T cell receptor beta chains were read from a single sample in a study of blood T cells in healthy people across ages. TCRdb recomputed calls from the 5' RACE reads with MiXCR, one row per CDR3 protein. This sample yields 780,000 or so distinct CDR3 sequences, of which about 61% are seen a single time; around a quarter belongs to the top ten. Sequencing was done on a sample of blood. These receptors came from a middle-aged man in good health. CDR3s include the opening cysteine and the closing phenylalanine or tryptophan. Fields, in order: D gene, clone size, J gene, V gene, CDR3 DNA, CDR3 protein. The D gene is left open where the match is weak. Not all rows give a size; the values are once, few, many and, for expanded clones, a class.

d_gene: .
abundance: .
j_gene: TRBJ2-1
v_gene: TRBV2
CDR3nt: TGTGCCAGCAGTTCAGGGGCAGGCGATAGGGAGCAGTTCTTC
CDR3aa: CASSSGAGDREQFF

d_gene: .
abundance: once
j_gene: TRBJ2-6
v_gene: TRBV29-1
CDR3nt: TGCAGCGTTGGAAGCGACAGGACAAACTCTGGGGCCAACGTCCTGACTTTC
CDR3aa: CSVGSDRTNSGANVLTF

d_gene: .
abundance: .
j_gene: TRBJ2-1
v_gene: TRBV12-3/TRBV12-4
CDR3nt: TGTGCCAGCAGTTTAGTCCCAGGGATTGAGCAGTTCTTC
CDR3aa: CASSLVPGIEQFF

d_gene: TRBD2
abundance: .
j_gene: TRBJ2-1
v_gene: TRBV24-1
CDR3nt: TGTGCCACCAGCGGGACTAGCACCTTCAATGAGCAGTTCTTC
CDR3aa: CATSGTSTFNEQFF

d_gene: .
abundance: few
j_gene: TRBJ2-6
v_gene: TRBV2
CDR3nt: TGTGCGACACCCTCGAGGGTTGGGGCCAACGTCCTGACTTTC
CDR3aa: CATPSRVGANVLTF

d_gene: TRBD1
abundance: .
j_gene: TRBJ1-2
v_gene: TRBV2
CDR3nt: TGTGCCACCGCGGGACAGGGACAATTGAGCGCTGGCTACACCTTC
CDR3aa: CATAGQGQLSAGYTF

d_gene: .
abundance: .
j_gene: TRBJ2-5
v_gene: TRBV10-3
CDR3nt: TGTACCATCAGTGACGGTCAGTACCAAGAGACCCAGTACTTC
CDR3aa: CTISDGQYQETQYF

d_gene: TRBD2
abundance: few
j_gene: TRBJ2-3
v_gene: TRBV5-1
CDR3nt: TGCGCCTCCAGACTAGCGACGCTCACAGATACGCAGTATTTT
CDR3aa: CASRLATLTDTQYF

d_gene: .
abundance: .
j_gene: TRBJ2-1
v_gene: TRBV24-1
CDR3nt: TGTGCCACCAGTGCCCTTGGCCTGTCGGGGTTCAATGAGCAGTTCTTC
CDR3aa: CATSALGLSGFNEQFF

d_gene: TRBD2
abundance: once
j_gene: TRBJ2-1
v_gene: TRBV27
CDR3nt: TGTGCCAGCAGCTCCGGACTAGCGGGGAGGCCCCTCTACAATGAGCAGTTCTTC
CDR3aa: CASSSGLAGRPLYNEQFF

d_gene: .
abundance: few
j_gene: TRBJ1-4
v_gene: TRBV5-1
CDR3nt: TGCGCCAGCAGCTTGTTTGAGGATACCGGGAGGAAACTGTTTTTT
CDR3aa: CASSLFEDTGRKLFF

d_gene: .
abundance: .
j_gene: TRBJ1-5
v_gene: TRBV20-1
CDR3nt: TGCAGTGCTAGAGATAGTACAAGCAATCAGCCCCAGCATTTT
CDR3aa: CSARDSTSNQPQHF

d_gene: .
abundance: .
j_gene: TRBJ2-3
v_gene: TRBV11-2
CDR3nt: TGTGCCAGCAGCTTAAGCAGACTCACAGATACGCAGTATTTT
CDR3aa: CASSLSRLTDTQYF

d_gene: .
abundance: few
j_gene: TRBJ1-2
v_gene: TRBV20-1
CDR3nt: TGCAGTGCCGCTAATATATATGGCTACACCTTC
CDR3aa: CSAANIYGYTF

d_gene: .
abundance: .
j_gene: TRBJ2-3
v_gene: TRBV12-3/TRBV12-4
CDR3nt: TGTGCCAGCAGTCCTCACCTAGATACGCAGTATTTT
CDR3aa: CASSPHLDTQYF

d_gene: .
abundance: .
j_gene: TRBJ2-4
v_gene: TRBV10-3
CDR3nt: TGTGCCATCAGTGGGACGGAGGGGGTCAAAAACATTCAGTACTTC
CDR3aa: CAISGTEGVKNIQYF

d_gene: .
abundance: .
j_gene: TRBJ2-3
v_gene: TRBV27
CDR3nt: TGTGCCAGCAGTTTAGATCTCCCGACGGTTAGCTTGCCAGATACGCAGTATTTT
CDR3aa: CASSLDLPTVSLPDTQYF

d_gene: .
abundance: few
j_gene: TRBJ2-3
v_gene: TRBV9
CDR3nt: TGTGCCAGCAGTGTAGTTGGGGACATTGATACAGATACGCAGTATTTT
CDR3aa: CASSVVGDIDTDTQYF

d_gene: .
abundance: .
j_gene: TRBJ2-3
v_gene: TRBV2
CDR3nt: TGTGCCAGCAGTGAGTCCCCAGCGGTGGTAGGGACAGATACGCAGTATTTT
CDR3aa: CASSESPAVVGTDTQYF

d_gene: .
abundance: few
j_gene: TRBJ1-2
v_gene: TRBV5-1
CDR3nt: TGCGCCAGCAGCTCATACAGGGATGGCTACACCTTC
CDR3aa: CASSSYRDGYTF

d_gene: TRBD1
abundance: .
j_gene: TRBJ1-6
v_gene: TRBV6-5
CDR3nt: TGTGCCAGCCGGGACAGCAATTCACCCCTCCACTTT
CDR3aa: CASRDSNSPLHF

d_gene: .
abundance: .
j_gene: TRBJ2-7
v_gene: TRBV5-6
CDR3nt: TGTGCCAGCAGCCAATGGGTCGCTCCCTACGAGCAGTACTTC
CDR3aa: CASSQWVAPYEQYF

d_gene: TRBD2
abundance: once
j_gene: TRBJ2-1
v_gene: TRBV5-1
CDR3nt: TGCGCCAGCAGCTTGGCCCGTCTAGCGGGAGTCGATGAGCAGTTCTTC
CDR3aa: CASSLARLAGVDEQFF

d_gene: TRBD2
abundance: .
j_gene: TRBJ2-1
v_gene: TRBV27
CDR3nt: TGTGCCAGCAGTTTGTGGGAGGGCCGCGAGCAGTTCTTC
CDR3aa: CASSLWEGREQFF

d_gene: TRBD1
abundance: .
j_gene: TRBJ2-7
v_gene: TRBV7-9
CDR3nt: TGTGCCAGCAGCTTAGGGAGTGGACAGGGAGCCTACGAGCAGTACTTC
CDR3aa: CASSLGSGQGAYEQYF

d_gene: .
abundance: few
j_gene: TRBJ1-2
v_gene: TRBV20-1
CDR3nt: TGCAGTGCTAGAGAGGTTACTGGGGGCTACACCTTC
CDR3aa: CSAREVTGGYTF

d_gene: TRBD2
abundance: few
j_gene: TRBJ2-4
v_gene: TRBV20-1
CDR3nt: TGCAGTGCTACCAGGACTAGCGAAGCCATTCAGTACTTC
CDR3aa: CSATRTSEAIQYF

d_gene: .
abundance: .
j_gene: TRBJ2-1
v_gene: TRBV13
CDR3nt: TGTGCCAGCAGCTCCCTACGGGGGACCTCCTACAATGAGCAGTTCTTC
CDR3aa: CASSSLRGTSYNEQFF

d_gene: .
abundance: .
j_gene: TRBJ2-7
v_gene: TRBV4-1
CDR3nt: TGCGCCAGCAGCCAAGAGGGGGTCCCTCTCAACGAGCAGTACTTC
CDR3aa: CASSQEGVPLNEQYF

d_gene: .
abundance: .
j_gene: TRBJ2-5
v_gene: TRBV28
CDR3nt: TGTGCCAGCAGTTCCCCTTCCCACCAAGAGACCCAGTACTTC
CDR3aa: CASSSPSHQETQYF

d_gene: .
abundance: .
j_gene: TRBJ1-2
v_gene: TRBV5-6
CDR3nt: TGTGCCAGCAGCTTGAGGGCCATGACGCGGTCTGGCTACACCTTC
CDR3aa: CASSLRAMTRSGYTF

d_gene: .
abundance: few
j_gene: TRBJ2-6
v_gene: TRBV7-2
CDR3nt: TGTGCCAGCAGCCGGAGAATGGGGGCCAACGTCCTGACTTTC
CDR3aa: CASSRRMGANVLTF

d_gene: .
abundance: few
j_gene: TRBJ2-7
v_gene: TRBV27
CDR3nt: TGTGCCAGCAGTCACGGTTTTAGCTCCTACGAGCAGTACTTC
CDR3aa: CASSHGFSSYEQYF

d_gene: .
abundance: few
j_gene: TRBJ2-5
v_gene: TRBV6-2/TRBV6-3
CDR3nt: TGTGCCAGCAGTTGGGGGGCCGGGCTAGCGGTCGGAGAGACCCAGTACTTC
CDR3aa: CASSWGAGLAVGETQYF

d_gene: TRBD2
abundance: few
j_gene: TRBJ2-6
v_gene: TRBV29-1
CDR3nt: TGCAGCGTTTCTAGCGGGAGCTCTGGGGCCAACGTCCTGACTTTC
CDR3aa: CSVSSGSSGANVLTF

d_gene: .
abundance: .
j_gene: TRBJ2-5
v_gene: TRBV7-9
CDR3nt: TGTGCCAGCAGATCCGATCGGGACTCGGTCGCCCTTGAGCAGTACTTC
CDR3aa: CASRSDRDSVALEQYF

d_gene: TRBD1
abundance: .
j_gene: TRBJ1-2
v_gene: TRBV24-1
CDR3nt: TGTGCCACCAGTGACTTCGGGACAGTCGGCTACACCTTC
CDR3aa: CATSDFGTVGYTF

d_gene: .
abundance: few
j_gene: TRBJ1-1
v_gene: TRBV9
CDR3nt: TGTGCCAGCAGCGTAGGAGGTCTGGGCACTGAAGCTTTCTTT
CDR3aa: CASSVGGLGTEAFF

d_gene: .
abundance: .
j_gene: TRBJ1-1
v_gene: TRBV20-1
CDR3nt: TGCAGTGCTAGTCCCGGGGTGAACACTGAAGCTTTCTTT
CDR3aa: CSASPGVNTEAFF

d_gene: .
abundance: few
j_gene: TRBJ2-6
v_gene: TRBV7-2
CDR3nt: TGTGCCAGCAGCCCTTACATGAACTCTGGGGCCAACGTCCTGACTTTC
CDR3aa: CASSPYMNSGANVLTF

d_gene: TRBD1
abundance: many
j_gene: TRBJ1-4
v_gene: TRBV12-3/TRBV12-4
CDR3nt: TGTGCCAGCAGCCCCGGGACAGGGAATGAAAAACTGTTTTTT
CDR3aa: CASSPGTGNEKLFF

d_gene: TRBD2
abundance: .
j_gene: TRBJ2-7
v_gene: TRBV18
CDR3nt: TGTGCCAGCTCGCCCGGGACTAGCGGGACAAGCTCCTACGAGCAGTACTTC
CDR3aa: CASSPGTSGTSSYEQYF

d_gene: .
abundance: .
j_gene: TRBJ2-3
v_gene: TRBV5-1
CDR3nt: TGCGCCAGCAGCCGGGGACTCGGCACAGATACGCAGTATTTT
CDR3aa: CASSRGLGTDTQYF

d_gene: TRBD2
abundance: .
j_gene: TRBJ2-1
v_gene: TRBV28
CDR3nt: TGTGCCAGCAGTATGGGGGGGGGCAATGAGCAGTTCTTC
CDR3aa: CASSMGGGNEQFF

d_gene: .
abundance: .
j_gene: TRBJ1-1
v_gene: TRBV12-3/TRBV12-4
CDR3nt: TGTGCCAGCAGTGCATTTAGAGGGGTTTTGAAGAACACTGAAGCTTTCTTT
CDR3aa: CASSAFRGVLKNTEAFF

d_gene: .
abundance: .
j_gene: TRBJ1-6
v_gene: TRBV12-3/TRBV12-4
CDR3nt: TGTGCCAGCAGCCCAGGGAATAATTCACCCCTCCACTTT
CDR3aa: CASSPGNNSPLHF

d_gene: .
abundance: .
j_gene: TRBJ1-2
v_gene: TRBV2
CDR3nt: TGTGCCAGCAATGGAAAGGGGGACTATGGCTACACCTTC
CDR3aa: CASNGKGDYGYTF

d_gene: .
abundance: few
j_gene: TRBJ1-4
v_gene: TRBV10-3
CDR3nt: TGTGCCATCAGTCCGGGGGGAGTTCTGTTTTTT
CDR3aa: CAISPGGVLFF

d_gene: .
abundance: .
j_gene: TRBJ2-3
v_gene: TRBV3-1
CDR3nt: TGTGCCAGCAGCCCTTCGGGCGGGGTCGGCACAGATACGCAGTATTTT
CDR3aa: CASSPSGGVGTDTQYF

d_gene: .
abundance: .
j_gene: TRBJ1-2
v_gene: TRBV29-1
CDR3nt: TGCAGCGTCGGGGGGGAATATGGCTACACCTTC
CDR3aa: CSVGGEYGYTF

d_gene: .
abundance: .
j_gene: TRBJ2-5
v_gene: TRBV7-2
CDR3nt: TGTGCCAGCAGCCATCAGGACAGACAGTACCAAGAGACCCAGTACTTC
CDR3aa: CASSHQDRQYQETQYF

d_gene: TRBD2
abundance: few
j_gene: TRBJ2-7
v_gene: TRBV5-1
CDR3nt: TGCGCCAGCAGCACGGGACTAGCGGGAGGCTACGAGCAGTACTTC
CDR3aa: CASSTGLAGGYEQYF

d_gene: TRBD1
abundance: .
j_gene: TRBJ1-4
v_gene: TRBV28
CDR3nt: TGTGCCAGCAGATATACAGGGGGCGGTCATGAAAAACTGTTTTTT
CDR3aa: CASRYTGGGHEKLFF

d_gene: TRBD2
abundance: .
j_gene: TRBJ2-2
v_gene: TRBV9
CDR3nt: TGTACCAGCGGATTTAGCGGGAGATCGACCGGGGAGCTGTTTTTT
CDR3aa: CTSGFSGRSTGELFF